The 17 T cell receptor beta chains listed next were all sequenced from one sample in a study of CD8 T cells in ankylosing spondylitis. Using its own MiXCR run on the 5' RACE reads, TCRdb lists one record per CDR3 protein. The table shows more than 110,000 distinct CDR3 sequences, with roughly 7.7% occurring only once. The specimen sequenced was synovial fluid, either unsorted or a sorted T cell fraction (not recorded which). The receptors originated from a male donor with ankylosing spondylitis.

The gene calls are TRBV11-2 and TRBJ2-5; D remains unclear. Trimming shortened V by 1 base and J by 2 bases, and 8 bases separated the two germline ends. The V gene's germline CDR1 is SGHAT and CDR2 FQNNGV. This CDR3 has 14 amino acids. The CDR3 DNA reads TGTGCCAGCAGCTTAGGAACAGCACAAGAGACCCAGTACTTC. Translating gives CASSLGTAQETQYF.

This clonotype came up many times. This chain links TRBV10-3 with TRBJ2-1; the D gene is possibly TRBD1 (6 bases). The germline CDR1 and CDR2 sequences are ENHRY and SYGVKD. The CDR3 loop spans 14 amino acids. Trimming took off 6 bases at V and 4 bases at J, with 13 bases between the two ends. The CDR3: CAISGQQNYNEQFF. CDR3 coding DNA: TGTGCCATCAGCGGACAGCAGAATTACAATGAGCAGTTCTTC.

This clonotype appeared many times. J is TRBJ1-4 and V is TRBV7-2, with 8 bases that match TRBD1. CDR1 SGHTA and CDR2 FQGNSA come from the germline V gene. The length of the CDR3 is 15 residues. J was trimmed by 8 bases and V by 5 bases; bases with no gene match: 10. The CDR3 region is CASSHIRQGNEKLFF. The DNA of the CDR3 is TGTGCCAGCAGCCATATCCGACAGGGGAACGAAAAACTGTTTTTT.

This clonotype was observed at least ten times. The chain recombines TRBV11-2 with TRBJ2-7, with TRBD2 matching 12 bases. J lost 2 bases, V lost 1 base, and 12 bases had no gene match. Germline lookup yields CDR1 SGHAT and CDR2 FQNNGV. The CDR3 loop spans 19 amino acids. The CDR3 DNA sequence: TGTGCCAGCAGCTTAGTTTGGGCTAGCGGGAGGGCCCTAGCCTACGAGCAGTACTTC. It yields the protein CASSLVWASGRALAYEQYF. Supplemented by reference TRBV11-2 and TRBJ2-7, the full variable domain reads EAGVAQSPRYKIIEKRQSVAFWCNPISGHATLYWYQQILGQGPKLLIQFQNNGVVDDSQLPKDRFSAERLKGVDSTLKIQPAKLEDSAVYLCASSLVWASGRALAYEQYFGPGTRLTVT.

This chain connects TRBV6-6 to TRBJ1-2; D remains ambiguous. CDR1 and CDR2 from the germline V gene are MNHNY and SVGAGI (reference sequence). Deletions cut 4 bases from V and 6 bases from J, with 9 bases between. CDR3 size: 12 residues. CDR3 bases: TGTGCCAGCAGTTCCGCTCCCGATGGCTACACCTTC. Translating it yields CASSSAPDGYTF.

The chain links TRBV11-2 to TRBJ2-5; D gene uncertain. CDR3 length equals 16 residues. Germline V CDR1 and CDR2: SGHAT, FQNNGV. Trimming cost V 5 bases and J 3 bases, with 19 bases left between them. CDR3 loop: CASSQRGSRREETQYF. The DNA for the CDR3 is TGTGCCAGCAGCCAAAGAGGCAGCCGAAGAGAAGAGACCCAGTACTTC.

This clonotype appeared many times. The chain employs TRBV5-1 and TRBJ2-7; 10 bases match TRBD1. The germline V gene has CDR1 SGHRS and CDR2 YFSETQ. CDR3 length: 14 amino acids. V lost 3 bases to trimming and J lost 5 bases; unmatched junction nucleotides: 5. CDR3 loop: CASSSGQGNHEQYF. CDR3 DNA: TGCGCCAGCAGCTCGGGACAGGGGAACCACGAGCAGTACTTC.

This clonotype was counted many times. The chain links TRBV10-3 to TRBJ1-1, with TRBD1 matching over 8 bases. Germline loops: CDR1 ENHRY, CDR2 SYGVKD. Trimming cost V 7 bases and J 7 bases; bases outside gene matches: 8. This CDR3 comprises 13 residues. CDR3 sequence (DNA): TGTGCCATCACCGGGACAGGAGAGGGTGAAGCTTTCTTT. Protein sequence: CAITGTGEGEAFF.

This clonotype turned up a few times. The V call is TRBV7-2, the J call TRBJ2-1; tentatively, D is TRBD2 (6 bases). V was shortened by 3 bases and J by 10 bases, with 13 bases between the two germline ends. The CDR3 contains 13 residues. Germline CDR1 is SGHTA and CDR2 is FQGNSA. CDR3 protein: CASSFAGSGEQFF. The CDR3 coding sequence is TGTGCCAGCAGCTTCGCCGGGAGCGGCGAGCAGTTCTTC.

This clonotype was seen only a few times. The V gene is TRBV12-3 or TRBV12-4, the J gene TRBJ1-6; 7 bases agree with TRBD1. This CDR3 has 14 residues. Trimming cost V 2 bases and J 7 bases; bases outside gene matches: 2. This CDR3 is CASSLTGANSPLHF. The CDR3 nucleotides read TGTGCCAGCAGTTTAACAGGGGCCAATTCACCCCTCCACTTT.

This clonotype was recorded many times. The chain is built from TRBV20-1 and TRBJ2-3; 9 nucleotides match TRBD2. This CDR3 is 13 amino acids long. Germline CDR1 is DFQATT and CDR2 is SNEGSKA (reference sequence). The junction had 5 bases not matched to a gene; V was cut back by 3 bases and J by 7 bases. The CDR3 is CSARREGPNTQYF. In nucleotides, the CDR3 is TGCAGTGCTAGGCGGGAGGGCCCGAATACGCAGTATTTT.

This clonotype was found a few times. This chain joins TRBV19 and TRBJ2-1; D remains unclear. The CDR3 has 15 amino acids. CDR1 and CDR2 (germline): LNHDA, SQIVND (reference sequence). V was pared by 3 bases and J by 4 bases, with 13 bases between. The CDR3 here is CASSILDSLYNEQFF. CDR3 in DNA: TGTGCCAGTAGTATTCTCGACTCCTTATACAATGAGCAGTTCTTC. The whole variable domain, remainder taken from reference TRBV19 and TRBJ2-1, is DGGITQSPKYLFRKEGQNVTLSCEQNLNHDAMYWYRQDPGQGLRLIYYSQIVNDFQKGDIAEGYSVSREKKESFPLTVTSAQKNPTAFYLCASSILDSLYNEQFFGPGTRLTVL.

The chain links TRBV28 to TRBJ2-7, with TRBD2 matching 12 bases. Per the germline V gene, CDR1 is MDHEN and CDR2 is SYDVKM. The V gene end was trimmed by 7 bases and the J gene end by 6 bases; junction bases not matched to a gene: 13. The length of the CDR3 is 16 residues. The CDR3 here is CASIPDRTSGTGEQYF. The CDR3 DNA follows: TGTGCCAGCATCCCTGACCGGACTAGCGGGACGGGCGAGCAGTACTTC.

Only a few counts were recorded for this clonotype. V is TRBV10-3 and J is TRBJ2-1; D tentatively fits TRBD1 or TRBD2 (7 bases each). Germline lookup yields CDR1 ENHRY and CDR2 SYGVKD. The CDR3 has 15 residues. Trimming stripped 4 bases from V and 2 bases from J, with 12 bases between. The chain's CDR3 is CAISGAGQPYNEQFF. The CDR3 nucleotides read TGTGCCATCAGTGGAGCGGGACAGCCCTACAATGAGCAGTTCTTC.

This clonotype was detected ten times or more. The chain carries TRBV4-1 and TRBJ2-1; maybe TRBD2 (6 bases). Trimming took 4 bases from V and 0 from J, leaving 13 bases between them. This CDR3 region has 16 residues. The germline CDR1 and CDR2 sequences are MGHRA and YSYEKL. CDR3 loop: CASSRMGGNSYNEQFF. CDR3 nucleotides: TGCGCCAGCAGCCGGATGGGGGGAAACTCCTACAATGAGCAGTTCTTC.

This clonotype was found a few times. V and J are TRBV20-1 and TRBJ2-5, with D perhaps TRBD1 (5 bases). The V and J ends lost 3 bases and 2 bases respectively, with 13 bases between them. The germline gives CDR1 DFQATT, CDR2 SNEGSKA (reference sequence). The CDR3 extends over 14 amino acids. CDR3 sequence reads: CSASFQGLQETQYF. CDR3 in DNA: TGCAGTGCTAGTTTCCAGGGCTTACAAGAGACCCAGTACTTC.

This clonotype was detected a few times. The chain is built from TRBV6-1 and TRBJ2-7, with D tentatively TRBD1 (6 bases). V was trimmed by 6 bases and J by 3 bases, leaving 12 bases between them. This CDR3 region has 13 residues. The germline CDR1 and CDR2 sequences are MNHNS and SASEGT. CDR3 coding DNA: TGTGCCAGCAGACCGGGACATCGCTACGAGCAGTACTTC. Translation gives CASRPGHRYEQYF.